The present T cell receptor beta chain was sequenced within a study of cytomegalovirus exposure and HLA in healthy donors. General observations from the study: Many donors shared some public TCRs, even though most TCR sequences were rare.

This CDR3 contains 13 residues. The ends were cut back, 5 bases at V and 8 bases at J, with 10 bases in the middle. The V gene's germline CDR1 is SEHNR and CDR2 FQNEAQ (reference sequence). Data came from immunoSEQ multiplex PCR; TCRdb stores just in-frame clones and leaves some out. The sample has some 130,000 clones; around 85% are singletons. Points on this clone: Its matching antigen is unknown.

J is TRBJ1-6 and V is TRBV7-9; no clear D gene. This clonotype originated in a man aged 18-30 years in good health and CMV-seronegative. Material: PBMCs. This chain's CDR3 is CASSVNGDSPLHF. The CDR3, as DNA: TGTGCCAGCAGCGTCAACGGGGATTCACCCCTCCACTTT.